This TCR beta chain appears in the sequencing data of a study of regulatory T cells in long-lasting Graves disease. Germline CDR1 SGHTA, CDR2 FQGNSA. This CDR3 is 12 amino acids long. With 4 bases removed from V and 9 bases from J, the gap between germline ends came to 10 bases. The time point: newly diagnosed GD, antithyroid drugs for less than 3 months. Making the TCR library involved RNA that had been extracted from PBMCs. TCR beta libraries were built with iRepertoire HTBI primers and Arm-PCR of CDR3 regions. TCRdb re-called the multiplex PCR reads with MiXCR, one entry per CDR3 protein. The table includes over 500,000 distinct CDR3 sequences, roughly 16% detected once. The same sample was also studied in work on T cells in Graves' hyperthyroidism and ophthalmopathy.

This clonotype was sampled from a man aged 18 to 35 with Graves disease. The material was peripheral blood mononuclear cells (PBMCs), obtained at new diagnosis, from a patient treated with antithyroid drugs. The chain employs TRBV7-2 and TRBJ2-1; a weak D match, TRBD1 (5 bases). CDR3 sequence: CASSSSGIEQFF. The CDR3 DNA reads as TGTGCCAGCAGCTCCTCAGGGATTGAGCAGTTCTTC.